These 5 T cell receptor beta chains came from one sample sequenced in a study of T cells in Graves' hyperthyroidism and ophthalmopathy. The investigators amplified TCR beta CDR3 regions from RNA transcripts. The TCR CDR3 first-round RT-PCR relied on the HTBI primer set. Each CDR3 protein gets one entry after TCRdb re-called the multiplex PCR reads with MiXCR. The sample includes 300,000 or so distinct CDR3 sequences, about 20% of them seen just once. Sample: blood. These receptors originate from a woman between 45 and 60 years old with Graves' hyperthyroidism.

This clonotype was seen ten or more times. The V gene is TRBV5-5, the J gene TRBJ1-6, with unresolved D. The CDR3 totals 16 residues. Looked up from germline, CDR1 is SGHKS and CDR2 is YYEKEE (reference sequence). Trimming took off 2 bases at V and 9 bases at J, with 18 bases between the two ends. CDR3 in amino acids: CASSFWDLQDGSPLHF. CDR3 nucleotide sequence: TGTGCCAGCAGCTTTTGGGATCTTCAAGATGGTTCACCCCTCCACTTT.

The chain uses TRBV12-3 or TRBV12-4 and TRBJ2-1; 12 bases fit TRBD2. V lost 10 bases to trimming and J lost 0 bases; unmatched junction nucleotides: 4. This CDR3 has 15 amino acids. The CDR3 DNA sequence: TGTGCCACCCTAGCGGGAGGGAGCTCCTACAATGAGCAGTTCTTC. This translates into CATLAGGSSYNEQFF.

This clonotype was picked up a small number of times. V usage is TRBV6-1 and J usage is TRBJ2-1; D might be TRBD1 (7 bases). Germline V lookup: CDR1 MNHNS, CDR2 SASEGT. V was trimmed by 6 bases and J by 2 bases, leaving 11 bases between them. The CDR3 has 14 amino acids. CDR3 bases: TGTGCCAGCAGGCGGGACAGTACCTACAATGAGCAGTTCTTC. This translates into CASRRDSTYNEQFF.

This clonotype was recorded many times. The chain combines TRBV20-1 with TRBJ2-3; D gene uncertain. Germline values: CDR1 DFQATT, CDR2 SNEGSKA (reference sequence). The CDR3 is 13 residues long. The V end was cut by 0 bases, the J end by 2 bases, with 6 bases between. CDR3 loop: CSAREGYTDTQYF. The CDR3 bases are TGCAGTGCTAGAGAAGGCTACACAGATACGCAGTATTTT.

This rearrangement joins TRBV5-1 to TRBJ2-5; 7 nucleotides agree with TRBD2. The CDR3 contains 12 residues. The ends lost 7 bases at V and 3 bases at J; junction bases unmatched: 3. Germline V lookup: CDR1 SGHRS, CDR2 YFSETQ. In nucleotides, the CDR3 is TGCGCCAGCGCGGCGGGGGAAGAGACCCAGTACTTC. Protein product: CASAAGEETQYF.